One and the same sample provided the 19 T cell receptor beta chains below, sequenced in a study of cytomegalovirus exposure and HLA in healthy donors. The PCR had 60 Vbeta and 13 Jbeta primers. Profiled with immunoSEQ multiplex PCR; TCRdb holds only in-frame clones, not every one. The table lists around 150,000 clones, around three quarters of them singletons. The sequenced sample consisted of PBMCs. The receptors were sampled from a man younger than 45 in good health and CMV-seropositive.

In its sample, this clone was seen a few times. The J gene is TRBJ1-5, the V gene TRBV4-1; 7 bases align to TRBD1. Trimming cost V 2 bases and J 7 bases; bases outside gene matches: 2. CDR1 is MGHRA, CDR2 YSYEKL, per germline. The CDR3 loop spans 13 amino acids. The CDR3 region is CASSQLRGQPQHF. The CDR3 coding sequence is TGCGCCAGCAGCCAACTCAGGGGGCAGCCCCAGCATTTT.

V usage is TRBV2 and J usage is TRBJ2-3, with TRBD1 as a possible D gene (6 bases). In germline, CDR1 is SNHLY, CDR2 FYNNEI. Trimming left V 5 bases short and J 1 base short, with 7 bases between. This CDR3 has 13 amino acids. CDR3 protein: CASSPGGTDTQYF. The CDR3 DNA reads TGTGCCAGCAGTCCAGGGGGCACAGATACGCAGTATTTT.

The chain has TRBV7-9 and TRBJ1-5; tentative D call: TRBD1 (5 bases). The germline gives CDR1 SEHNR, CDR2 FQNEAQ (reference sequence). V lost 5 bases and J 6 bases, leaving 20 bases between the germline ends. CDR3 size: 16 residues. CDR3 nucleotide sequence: TGTGCCAGCAGCCCTGGCGCGGGGGATGGTACTCAGCCCCAGCATTTT. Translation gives CASSPGAGDGTQPQHF.

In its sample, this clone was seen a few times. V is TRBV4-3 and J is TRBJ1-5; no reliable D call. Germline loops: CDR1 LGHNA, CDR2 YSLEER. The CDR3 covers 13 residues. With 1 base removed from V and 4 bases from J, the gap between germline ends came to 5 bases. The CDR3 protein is CASSQVLNQPQHF. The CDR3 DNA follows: TGCGCCAGCAGCCAAGTCTTGAATCAGCCCCAGCATTTT.

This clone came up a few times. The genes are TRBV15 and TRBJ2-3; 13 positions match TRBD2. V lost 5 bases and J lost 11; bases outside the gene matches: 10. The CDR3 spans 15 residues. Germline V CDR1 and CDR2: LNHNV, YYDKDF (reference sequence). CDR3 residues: CATSARTSGGFKQYF. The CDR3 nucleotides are TGTGCCACCAGCGCCCGGACTAGCGGGGGTTTTAAGCAGTATTTT.

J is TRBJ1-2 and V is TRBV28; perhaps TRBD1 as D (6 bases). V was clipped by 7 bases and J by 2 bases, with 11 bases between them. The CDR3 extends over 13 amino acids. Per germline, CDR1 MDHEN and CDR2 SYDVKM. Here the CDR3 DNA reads TGTGCCAGCAAGGACAGCCTGAACTATGGCTACACCTTC. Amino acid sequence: CASKDSLNYGYTF.

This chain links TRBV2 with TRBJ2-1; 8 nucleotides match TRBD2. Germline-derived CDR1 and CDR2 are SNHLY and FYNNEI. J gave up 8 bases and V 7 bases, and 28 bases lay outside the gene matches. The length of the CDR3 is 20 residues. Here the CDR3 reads CASKGTRTTRAGGIRDEQFF. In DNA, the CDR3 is TGTGCCAGCAAAGGGACGCGCACAACTAGGGCGGGGGGCATTCGGGATGAGCAGTTCTTC.

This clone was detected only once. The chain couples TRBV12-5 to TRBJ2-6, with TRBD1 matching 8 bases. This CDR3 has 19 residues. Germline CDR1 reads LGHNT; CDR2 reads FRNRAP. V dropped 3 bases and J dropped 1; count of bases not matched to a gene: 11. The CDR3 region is CASGFFRQGSRSGANVLTF. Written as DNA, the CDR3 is TGTGCTAGTGGTTTCTTTCGACAGGGGTCCCGTTCTGGGGCCAACGTCCTGACTTTC.

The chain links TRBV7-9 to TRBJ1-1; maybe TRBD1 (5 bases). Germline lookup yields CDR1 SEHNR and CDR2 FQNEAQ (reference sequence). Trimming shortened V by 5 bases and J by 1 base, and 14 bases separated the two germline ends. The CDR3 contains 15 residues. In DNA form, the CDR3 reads TGTGCCAGCAGCCAAAGGGGCCTAGAGAACACTGAAGCTTTCTTT. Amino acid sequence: CASSQRGLENTEAFF.

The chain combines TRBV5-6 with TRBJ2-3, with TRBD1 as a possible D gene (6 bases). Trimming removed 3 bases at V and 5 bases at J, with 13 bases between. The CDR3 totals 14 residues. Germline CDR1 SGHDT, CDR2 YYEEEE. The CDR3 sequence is CASSSGAGVDTQYF. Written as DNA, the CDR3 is TGTGCCAGCAGCTCTGGGGCAGGGGTAGATACGCAGTATTTT.

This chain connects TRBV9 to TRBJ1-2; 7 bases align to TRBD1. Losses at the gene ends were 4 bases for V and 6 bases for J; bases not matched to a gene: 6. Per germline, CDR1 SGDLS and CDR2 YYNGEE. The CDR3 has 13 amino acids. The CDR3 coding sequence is TGTGCCAGCAGCCTAGACAGGGTCCATGGCTACACCTTC. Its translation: CASSLDRVHGYTF. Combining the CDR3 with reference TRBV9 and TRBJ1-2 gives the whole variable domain DSGVTQTPKHLITATGQRVTLRCSPRSGDLSVYWYQQSLDQGLQFLIQYYNGEERAKGNILERFSAQQFPDLHSELNLSSLELGDSALYFCASSLDRVHGYTFGSGTRLTVV.

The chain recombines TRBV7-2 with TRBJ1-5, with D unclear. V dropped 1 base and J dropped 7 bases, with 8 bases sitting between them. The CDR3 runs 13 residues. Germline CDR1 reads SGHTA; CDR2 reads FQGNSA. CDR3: CASSLGERQPQHF. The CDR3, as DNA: TGTGCCAGCAGCTTAGGGGAGAGACAGCCCCAGCATTTT.

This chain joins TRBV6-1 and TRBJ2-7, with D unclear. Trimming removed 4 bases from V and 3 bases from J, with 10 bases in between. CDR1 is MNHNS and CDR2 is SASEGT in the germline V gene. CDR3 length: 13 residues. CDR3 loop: CASSVHGVYEQYF. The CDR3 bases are TGTGCCAGCAGTGTTCATGGAGTCTACGAGCAGTACTTC.

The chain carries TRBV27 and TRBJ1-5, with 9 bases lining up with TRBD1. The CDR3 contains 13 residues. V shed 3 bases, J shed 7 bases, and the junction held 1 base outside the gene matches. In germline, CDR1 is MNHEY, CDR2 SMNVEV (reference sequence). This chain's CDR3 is CASSFGQGQPQHF. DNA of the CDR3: TGTGCCAGCAGTTTCGGACAGGGGCAGCCCCAGCATTTT.

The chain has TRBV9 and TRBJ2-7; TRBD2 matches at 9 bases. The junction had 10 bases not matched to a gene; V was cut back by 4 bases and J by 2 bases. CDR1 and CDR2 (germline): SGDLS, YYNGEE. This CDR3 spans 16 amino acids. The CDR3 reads CASSPAGLAPTYEQYF. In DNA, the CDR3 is TGTGCCAGCAGCCCGGCCGGACTAGCGCCTACCTACGAGCAGTACTTC. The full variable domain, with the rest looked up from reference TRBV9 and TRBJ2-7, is DSGVTQTPKHLITATGQRVTLRCSPRSGDLSVYWYQQSLDQGLQFLIQYYNGEERAKGNILERFSAQQFPDLHSELNLSSLELGDSALYFCASSPAGLAPTYEQYFGPGTRLTVT.

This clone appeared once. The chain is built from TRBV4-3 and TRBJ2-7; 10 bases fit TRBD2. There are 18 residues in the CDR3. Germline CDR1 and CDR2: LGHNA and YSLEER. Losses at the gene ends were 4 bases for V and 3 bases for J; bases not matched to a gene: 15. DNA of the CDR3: TGCGCCAGCAGCCGTCTGTTAGTAACTAGCGGGGAGTACTACGAGCAGTACTTC. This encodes CASSRLLVTSGEYYEQYF.

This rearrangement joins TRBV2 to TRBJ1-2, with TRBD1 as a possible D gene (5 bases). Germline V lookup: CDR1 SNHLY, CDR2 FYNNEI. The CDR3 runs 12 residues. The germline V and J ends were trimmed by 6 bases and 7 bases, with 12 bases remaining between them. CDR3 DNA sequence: TGTGCCAGCAGAGACTTCAGGGTTGGCTACACCTTC. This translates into CASRDFRVGYTF.

As DNA, the CDR3 is TGTGCCAGCAGTTTCACGGACAGCCCCGAGTATGGCTACACCTTC. Translated: CASSFTDSPEYGYTF. The chain uses TRBV6-5 and TRBJ1-2; perhaps TRBD1 as D (6 bases). CDR1 is MNHEY and CDR2 is SVGAGI in the germline V gene. The CDR3 runs 15 residues. V lost 4 bases, J lost 5 bases, and 17 bases lay in between.

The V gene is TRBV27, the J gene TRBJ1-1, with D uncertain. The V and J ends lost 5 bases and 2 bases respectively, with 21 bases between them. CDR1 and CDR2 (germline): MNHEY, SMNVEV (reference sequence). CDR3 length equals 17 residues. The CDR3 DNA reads TGTGCCAGCAGTACCGTATATGTCGGGAGGTCAAACACTGAAGCTTTCTTT. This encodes CASSTVYVGRSNTEAFF.